The 14 T cell receptor beta chains presented below share a single source sample, sequenced in a study of T cells in localized non-small cell lung cancer. The data were produced by immunoSEQ multiplex PCR, yet TCRdb's version contains in-frame clones alone and is incomplete. Of about 55,000 clones listed, around 80% are singletons. The sample in question was peripheral blood mononuclear cells, obtained before any cancer treatment. The origin of the receptors is a man between 40 and 70 years old with stage III lung adenocarcinoma.

The DNA for the CDR3 is TGTGCCAGCAGCTTAGACCCAAATGGGCCCCAGCATTTT. Residues: CASSLDPNGPQHF. The V gene is TRBV11-3, the J gene TRBJ1-5; D ambiguous. This CDR3 contains 13 residues. The germline CDR1 and CDR2 sequences are SGHNT and YENEEA. V shed 0 bases and J shed 9 bases, with 9 bases lying between them.

Points on this clone: With a far larger clone one base away, a read error is the likely cause. The chain uses TRBV2 and TRBJ2-7, with D hard to call. The CDR3 loop spans 11 amino acids. The V end was cut by 5 bases, the J end by 4 bases, with 6 bases between. Germline CDR1 reads SNHLY; CDR2 reads FYNNEI. The CDR3: CASSYQYEQYF. The CDR3 coding sequence is TGTGCCAGCAGTTACCAGTACGAGCAGTACTTC. The full variable domain, rest sourced from reference TRBV2 and TRBJ2-7, is EPEVTQTPSHQVTQMGQEVILRCVPISNHLYFYWYRQILGQKVEFLVSFYNNEISEKSEIFDDQFSVERPDGSNFTLKIRSTKLEDSAMYFCASSYQYEQYFGPGTRLTVT.

This chain links TRBV18 with TRBJ2-2; tentative D call: TRBD2 (6 bases). The CDR3 is 17 amino acids. Per the germline V gene, CDR1 is KGHSH and CDR2 is LQKENI. The V and J ends lost 1 base and 3 bases respectively, with 15 bases between them. This CDR3 is CASSPLRASGDTGELFF. CDR3 DNA: TGTGCCAGCTCACCACTCCGAGCTTCGGGAGACACCGGGGAGCTGTTTTTT.

V gene TRBV7-9 combines with J gene TRBJ2-7; D gene ambiguous. Trimming took 8 bases from V and 0 from J, leaving 8 bases between them. The CDR3 is 12 amino acids. Per germline, CDR1 SEHNR and CDR2 FQNEAQ (reference sequence). This chain's CDR3 is CASADASYEQYF. CDR3 nucleotide sequence: TGTGCCAGCGCCGACGCCTCCTACGAGCAGTACTTC.

The chain has TRBV5-1 and TRBJ1-1, with 9 bases matching TRBD1. CDR1 is SGHRS and CDR2 is YFSETQ in the germline V gene. The CDR3 is 13 residues long. After removal of 3 bases from V and 8 bases from J, the junction contained 5 bases not matched to a gene. The CDR3, as DNA: TGCGCCAGCAGCTATACAGGGGGCGCGGAAGCTTTCTTT. Its protein is CASSYTGGAEAFF.

V is TRBV11-3 and J is TRBJ2-1; D unclear. Germline V gene data show CDR1 as SGHNT and CDR2 as YENEEA. With 0 bases removed from V and 8 bases from J, the gap between germline ends came to 17 bases. The CDR3 consists of 16 residues. CDR3 residues: CASSLDQGVFGDEQFF. The CDR3 bases are TGTGCCAGCAGCTTAGATCAAGGAGTCTTTGGGGATGAGCAGTTCTTC.

The rearrangement joins TRBV30 to TRBJ1-1; TRBD1 aligns across 9 bases. The CDR3 runs to 13 residues. The V gene's germline CDR1 is GTSNPN and CDR2 SVGIG (reference sequence). J was trimmed by 2 bases and V by 3 bases; bases with no gene match: 1. Here the CDR3 DNA reads TGTGCCTGGAGGGACAGGGGAAACACTGAAGCTTTCTTT. Protein: CAWRDRGNTEAFF.

This rearrangement joins TRBV19 to TRBJ1-1; unclear D gene. In germline, CDR1 is LNHDA, CDR2 SQIVND (reference sequence). The V and J ends lost 6 bases and 0 bases respectively, with 17 bases between them. The CDR3 has 16 amino acids. The CDR3 protein is CASRTAGSPMNTEAFF. CDR3 sequence (DNA): TGTGCCAGTAGGACTGCGGGGTCCCCAATGAACACTGAAGCTTTCTTT.

The J gene is TRBJ2-1, the V gene TRBV5-4, with TRBD1 matching over 10 bases. The trim removed 4 bases at V and 10 bases at J, leaving 8 bases unmatched. The germline V gene has CDR1 SGHNT and CDR2 YYREEE (reference sequence). This CDR3 contains 14 residues. The CDR3 nucleotides read TGTGCCAGCAGCGGGAGGACAGGGGGGGACGAGCAGTTCTTC. This codes for CASSGRTGGDEQFF.

This clone turned up a few times. V usage is TRBV5-8 and J usage is TRBJ1-2; D not certain. V was shortened by 2 bases and J by 2 bases, with 4 bases between the two germline ends. Germline assignment: CDR1 SGHTS and CDR2 YDEGEE. The CDR3 length is 12 residues. The CDR3 region is CASSLENYGYTF. CDR3 bases: TGTGCCAGCAGCTTAGAGAACTATGGCTACACCTTC.

This chain uses TRBV10-3 with TRBJ2-3; 8 bases are a match to TRBD2. The CDR3 contains 15 residues. The germline V gene has CDR1 ENHRY and CDR2 SYGVKD. J was trimmed by 3 bases and V by 3 bases; bases with no gene match: 5. CDR3 loop: CAISDGRGETDTQYF. Written as DNA, the CDR3 is TGTGCCATCAGTGACGGGCGGGGGGAGACAGATACGCAGTATTTT.

This clone was seen a single time. The chain is built from TRBV2 and TRBJ2-3, with D perhaps matching TRBD1 (6 bases). CDR1 is SNHLY, CDR2 FYNNEI, per germline. V was trimmed by 7 bases and J by 2 bases, leaving 13 bases between them. The CDR3 is 14 amino acids. The CDR3 DNA reads as TGTGCCAGCACGAGGACAGCTCTCACAGATACGCAGTATTTT. Its translation is CASTRTALTDTQYF. Based on the CDR3 plus reference TRBV2 and TRBJ2-3, the full variable domain is EPEVTQTPSHQVTQMGQEVILRCVPISNHLYFYWYRQILGQKVEFLVSFYNNEISEKSEIFDDQFSVERPDGSNFTLKIRSTKLEDSAMYFCASTRTALTDTQYFGPGTRLTVL.

V is TRBV4-1 and J is TRBJ1-1; the match to TRBD1 covers 7 bases. From germline, CDR1 is MGHRA and CDR2 YSYEKL. The CDR3 sequence is 16 residues long. Trimming took 4 bases from V and 5 from J; bases not matched to a gene: 13. CDR3: CASSPPVEGAKTEAFF. In DNA, the CDR3 is TGCGCCAGCAGCCCCCCTGTCGAGGGGGCGAAGACTGAAGCTTTCTTT.

The V gene is TRBV5-6, the J gene TRBJ1-2; D call uncertain. The germline gives CDR1 SGHDT, CDR2 YYEEEE. The CDR3 runs to 12 residues. V was cut by 0 bases and J by 6 bases, with 6 bases left in between. The CDR3 DNA reads TGTGCCAGCAGCTTGGGGGGTAATGGCTACACCTTC. Translated, it gives CASSLGGNGYTF.